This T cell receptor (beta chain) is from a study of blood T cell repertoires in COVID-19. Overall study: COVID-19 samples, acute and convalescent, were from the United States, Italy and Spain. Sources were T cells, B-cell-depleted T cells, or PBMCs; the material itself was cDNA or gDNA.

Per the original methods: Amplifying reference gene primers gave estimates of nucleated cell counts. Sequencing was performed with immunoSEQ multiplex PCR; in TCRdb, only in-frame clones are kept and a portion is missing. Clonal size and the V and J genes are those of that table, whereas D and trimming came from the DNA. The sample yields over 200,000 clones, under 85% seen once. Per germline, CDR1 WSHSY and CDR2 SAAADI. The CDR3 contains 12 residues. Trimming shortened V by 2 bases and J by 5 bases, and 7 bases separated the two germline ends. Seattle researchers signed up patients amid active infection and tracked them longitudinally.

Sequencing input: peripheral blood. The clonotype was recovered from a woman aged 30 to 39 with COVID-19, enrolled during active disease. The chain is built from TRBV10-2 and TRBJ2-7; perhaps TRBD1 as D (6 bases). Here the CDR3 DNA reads TGCGCCAGCAGTGAGAAGGGGGACGAGCAGTACTTC. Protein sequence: CASSEKGDEQYF.